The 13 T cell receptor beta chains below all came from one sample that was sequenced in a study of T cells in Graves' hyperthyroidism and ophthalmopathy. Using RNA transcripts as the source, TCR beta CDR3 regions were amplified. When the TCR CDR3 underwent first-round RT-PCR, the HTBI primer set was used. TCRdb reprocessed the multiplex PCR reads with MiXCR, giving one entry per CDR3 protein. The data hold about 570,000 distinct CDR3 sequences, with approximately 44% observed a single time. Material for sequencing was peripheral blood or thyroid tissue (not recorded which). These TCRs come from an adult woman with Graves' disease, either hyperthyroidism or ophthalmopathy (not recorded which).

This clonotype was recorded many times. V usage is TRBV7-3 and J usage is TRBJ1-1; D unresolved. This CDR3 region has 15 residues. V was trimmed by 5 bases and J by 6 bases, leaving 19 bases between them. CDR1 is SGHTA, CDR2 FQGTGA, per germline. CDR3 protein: CASSQDISRAAEAFF. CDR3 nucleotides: TGTGCCAGCAGCCAGGATATCAGTCGGGCGGCTGAAGCTTTCTTT.

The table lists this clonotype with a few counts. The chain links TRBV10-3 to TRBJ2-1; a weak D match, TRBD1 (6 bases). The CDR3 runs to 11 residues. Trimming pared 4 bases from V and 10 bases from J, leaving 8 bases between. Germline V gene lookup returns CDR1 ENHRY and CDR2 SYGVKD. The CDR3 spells CAISGQDEQFF. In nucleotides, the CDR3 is TGTGCCATCAGTGGACAGGACGAGCAGTTCTTC.

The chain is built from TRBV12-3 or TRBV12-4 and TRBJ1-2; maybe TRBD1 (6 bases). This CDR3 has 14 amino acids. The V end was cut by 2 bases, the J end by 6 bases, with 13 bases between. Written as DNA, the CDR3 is TGTGCCAGCAGTTTATCCGGGACAAACCATGGCTACACCTTC. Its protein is CASSLSGTNHGYTF.

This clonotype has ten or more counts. CDR3 nucleotides: TGTGCCAGCAGTGACAGGACCGGCGACTCACCCCTCCACTTT. Encoded protein: CASSDRTGDSPLHF. The rearrangement links TRBV2 to TRBJ1-6, with unresolved D. Trimming shortened V by 3 bases and J by 10 bases, and 13 bases separated the two germline ends. The CDR3 has 14 amino acids. Germline V gene lookup returns CDR1 SNHLY and CDR2 FYNNEI. Full variable domain (rest looked up from reference TRBV2 and TRBJ1-6): EPEVTQTPSHQVTQMGQEVILRCVPISNHLYFYWYRQILGQKVEFLVSFYNNEISEKSEIFDDQFSVERPDGSNFTLKIRSTKLEDSAMYFCASSDRTGDSPLHFGNGTRLTVT.

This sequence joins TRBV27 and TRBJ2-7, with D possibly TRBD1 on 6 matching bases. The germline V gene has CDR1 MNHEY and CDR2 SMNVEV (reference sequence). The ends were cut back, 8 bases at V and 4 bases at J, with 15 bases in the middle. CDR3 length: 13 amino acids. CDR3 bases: TGTGCCAGCCGGGACATTGCAATATACGAGCAGTACTTC. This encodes CASRDIAIYEQYF.

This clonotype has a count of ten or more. The CDR3 nucleotides read TGTGCCAGCAGCCTCCGGGACAGGGCTGAAAAACTGTTTTTT. Its translation: CASSLRDRAEKLFF. The rearrangement uses TRBV12-3 or TRBV12-4 and TRBJ1-4; 9 bases agree with TRBD1. CDR3 length: 14 residues. V lost 6 bases to trimming and J lost 7 bases; unmatched junction nucleotides: 6.

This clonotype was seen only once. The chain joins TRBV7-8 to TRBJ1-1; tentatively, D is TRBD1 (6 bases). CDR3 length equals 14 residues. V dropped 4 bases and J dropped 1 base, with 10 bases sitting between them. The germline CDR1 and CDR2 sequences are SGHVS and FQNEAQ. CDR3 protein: CASSSGATNTEAFF. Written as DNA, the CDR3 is TGTGCCAGCAGCTCGGGGGCTACGAACACTGAAGCTTTCTTT.

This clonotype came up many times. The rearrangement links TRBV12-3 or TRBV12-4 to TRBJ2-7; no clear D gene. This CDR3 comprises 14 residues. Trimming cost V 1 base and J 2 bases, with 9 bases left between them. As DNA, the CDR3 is TGTGCCAGCAGTTTAGTAGATGGAACCTACGAGCAGTACTTC. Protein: CASSLVDGTYEQYF.

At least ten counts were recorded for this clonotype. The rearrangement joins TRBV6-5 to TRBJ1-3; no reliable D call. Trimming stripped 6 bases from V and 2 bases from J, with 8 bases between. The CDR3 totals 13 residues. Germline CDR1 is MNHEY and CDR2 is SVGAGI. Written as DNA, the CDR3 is TGTGCCAGCAGCCTCGAAACTGGAAACACCATATATTTT. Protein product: CASSLETGNTIYF.

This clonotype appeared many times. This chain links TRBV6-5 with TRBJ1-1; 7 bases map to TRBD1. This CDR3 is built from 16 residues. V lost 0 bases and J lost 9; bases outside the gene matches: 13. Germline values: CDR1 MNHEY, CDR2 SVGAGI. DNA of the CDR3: TGTGCCAGCAGTTACTCGGCGGGGACCCGGGACAGTAAAGCTTTCTTT. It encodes CASSYSAGTRDSKAFF.

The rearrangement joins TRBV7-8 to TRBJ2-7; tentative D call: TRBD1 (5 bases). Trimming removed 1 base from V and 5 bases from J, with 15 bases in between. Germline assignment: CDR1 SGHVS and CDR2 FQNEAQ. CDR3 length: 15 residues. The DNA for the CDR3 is TGTGCCAGCAGCTTAGAGAAAGGGGCATTCGACGAGCAGTACTTC. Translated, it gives CASSLEKGAFDEQYF.

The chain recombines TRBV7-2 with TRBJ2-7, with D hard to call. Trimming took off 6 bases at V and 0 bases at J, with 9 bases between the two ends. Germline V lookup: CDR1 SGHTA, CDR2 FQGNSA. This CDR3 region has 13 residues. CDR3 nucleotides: TGTGCCAGCAGTCAGGAGAGCTCCTACGAGCAGTACTTC. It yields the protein CASSQESSYEQYF.

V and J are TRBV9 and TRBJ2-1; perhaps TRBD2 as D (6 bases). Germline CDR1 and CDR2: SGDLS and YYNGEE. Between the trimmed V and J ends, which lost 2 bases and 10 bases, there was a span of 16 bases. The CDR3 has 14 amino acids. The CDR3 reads CASSVGRPGDEQFF. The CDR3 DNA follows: TGTGCCAGCAGCGTTGGGAGGCCGGGAGACGAGCAGTTCTTC.